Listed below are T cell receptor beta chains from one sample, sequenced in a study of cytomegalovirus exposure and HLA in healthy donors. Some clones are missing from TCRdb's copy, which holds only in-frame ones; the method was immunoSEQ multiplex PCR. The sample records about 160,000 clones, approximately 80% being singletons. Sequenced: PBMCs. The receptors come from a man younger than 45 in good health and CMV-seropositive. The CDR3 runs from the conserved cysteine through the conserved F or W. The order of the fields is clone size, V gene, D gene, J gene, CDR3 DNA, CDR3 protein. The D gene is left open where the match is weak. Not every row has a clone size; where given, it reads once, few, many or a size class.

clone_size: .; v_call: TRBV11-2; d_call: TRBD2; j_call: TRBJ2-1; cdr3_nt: TGTGCCAGCAGCCAAGACGGCGGAGTAGCGGGGGATGATGAGCAGTTCTTC; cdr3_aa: CASSQDGGVAGDDEQFF
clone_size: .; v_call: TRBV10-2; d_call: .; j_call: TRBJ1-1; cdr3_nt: TGCGCCAGCAGTGAACCCCCGTCCCGGGTTCACACTGAAGCTTTCTTT; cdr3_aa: CASSEPPSRVHTEAFF
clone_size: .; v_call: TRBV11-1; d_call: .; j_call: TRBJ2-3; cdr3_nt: TGTGCCAGCAGCCCCGCCCGGCTAGGCACAGATACGCAGTATTTT; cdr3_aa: CASSPARLGTDTQYF
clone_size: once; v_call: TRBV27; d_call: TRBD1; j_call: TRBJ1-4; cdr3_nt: TGTGCCAGCGGGACAGGAGGTGAAAAACTGTTTTTT; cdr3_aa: CASGTGGEKLFF
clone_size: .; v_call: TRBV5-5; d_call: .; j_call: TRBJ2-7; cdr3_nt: TGTGCCAGCAGCTCCCCTGGCCGCAGGGAATGGTACGAGCAGTACTTC; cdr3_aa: CASSSPGRREWYEQYF
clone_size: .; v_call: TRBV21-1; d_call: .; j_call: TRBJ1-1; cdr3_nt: TGTGCCAGCAGTCAAATTTTAGCAAAGGTATATGGGGACAGGACTGGGACTGAAGCTTTCTTT; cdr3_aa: CASSQILAKVYGDRTGTEAFF
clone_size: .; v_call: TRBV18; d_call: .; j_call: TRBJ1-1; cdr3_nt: TGTGCCAGCTCACCACCGATAGGGGTTGAAGCTTTCTTT; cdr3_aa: CASSPPIGVEAFF
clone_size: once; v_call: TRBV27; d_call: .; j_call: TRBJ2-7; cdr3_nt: TGTGCCAGCAGTGGGACTGAGACCTACGAGCAGTACTTC; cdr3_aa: CASSGTETYEQYF
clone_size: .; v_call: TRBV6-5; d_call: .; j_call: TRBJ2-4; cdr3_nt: TGTGCCAGCAGTTCCGGGACAACCAAAAACATTCAGTACTTC; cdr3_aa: CASSSGTTKNIQYF
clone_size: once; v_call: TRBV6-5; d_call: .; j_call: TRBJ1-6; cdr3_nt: TGTGCCAGCAGTTACTCTACAGGGTCGAATTCACCCCTCCACTTT; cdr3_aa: CASSYSTGSNSPLHF
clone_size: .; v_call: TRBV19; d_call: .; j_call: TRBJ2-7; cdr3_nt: TGTGCCACCCGGGACCCCAGGGGTTCGCCCTACGAGCAGTACTTC; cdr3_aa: CATRDPRGSPYEQYF
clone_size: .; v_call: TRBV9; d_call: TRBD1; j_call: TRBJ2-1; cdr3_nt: TGTGCCAGCAGCGTAGAGGGACAGGGTAACAATGAGCAGTTCTTC; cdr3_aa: CASSVEGQGNNEQFF
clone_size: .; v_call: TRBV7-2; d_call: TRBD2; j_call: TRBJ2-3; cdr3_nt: TGTGCCAGCAGCCCTAGGACTAGCGGAGGCACAGATACGCAGTATTTT; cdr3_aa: CASSPRTSGGTDTQYF
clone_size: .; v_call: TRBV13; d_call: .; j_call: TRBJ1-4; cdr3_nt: TGTGCCAGCAGCTTTAGCAGGGGAAGTCCTAATGAAAAACTGTTTTTT; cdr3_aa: CASSFSRGSPNEKLFF
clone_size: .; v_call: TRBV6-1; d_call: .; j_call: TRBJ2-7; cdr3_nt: TGTGCCAGCAAACCGGGACGGGGGTACGAGCAGTACTTC; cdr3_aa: CASKPGRGYEQYF
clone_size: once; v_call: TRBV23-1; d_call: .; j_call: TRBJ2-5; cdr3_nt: TGCGCCAGCAGTCGCAGGGTAAAGAAGACCCAGTACTTC; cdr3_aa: CASSRRVKKTQYF
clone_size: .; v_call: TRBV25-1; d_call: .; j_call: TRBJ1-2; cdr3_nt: TGTGCCAGCAGTGAATGGGAGGGGGACTATGGCTACACCTTC; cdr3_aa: CASSEWEGDYGYTF
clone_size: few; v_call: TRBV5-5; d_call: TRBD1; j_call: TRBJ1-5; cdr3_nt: TGTGCCAGCAGCTTAGATGGACAGGCAGTCAATCAGCCCCAGCATTTT; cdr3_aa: CASSLDGQAVNQPQHF
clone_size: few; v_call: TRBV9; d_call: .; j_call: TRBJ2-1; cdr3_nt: TGTGCCAGCAGCCCCGGAGGTGGAGGGGACAATGAGCAGTTCTTC; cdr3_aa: CASSPGGGGDNEQFF
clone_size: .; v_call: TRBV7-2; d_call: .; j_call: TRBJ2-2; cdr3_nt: TGTGCCAGCAGCCCAATACTCACCGGGGAGCTGTTTTTT; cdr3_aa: CASSPILTGELFF